A selection of T cell receptor beta chains follows, all from one sample in a study of blood T cell repertoires in COVID-19. Generated by immunoSEQ multiplex PCR, the TCRdb table keeps only in-frame clones and is missing some. The data hold about 210,000 clones, with about four fifths observed a single time. Sequenced input: peripheral blood. These receptors all come from a middle-aged woman with acute or convalescent COVID-19. The CDR3 runs from the conserved cysteine through the conserved F or W. The D gene is left open where the match is weak. Some rows have no size entry. The others give once, few or many, or a class for an expanded clone.

abundance: .; len: 14; v_gene: TRBV6-5; j_gene: TRBJ1-5; d_gene: .; CDR3nt: TGTGCCAGCAGTAATAACAGGGTAGGGCAGCCCCAGCATTTT; CDR3aa: CASSNNRVGQPQHF
abundance: few; len: 16; v_gene: TRBV18; j_gene: TRBJ1-3; d_gene: TRBD1; CDR3nt: TGTGCCAGCTCGACGACAGGGGCCTACTCTGGAAACACCATATATTTT; CDR3aa: CASSTTGAYSGNTIYF
abundance: .; len: 15; v_gene: TRBV6-5; j_gene: TRBJ2-3; d_gene: .; CDR3nt: TGTGCCAGCACCTCATTCGGGATGGTTGGATATACGCAGTATTTT; CDR3aa: CASTSFGMVGYTQYF
abundance: .; len: 13; v_gene: TRBV24-1; j_gene: TRBJ2-2; d_gene: .; CDR3nt: TGTGCCACCAGTGATCTCTACACCGGGGAGCTGTTTTTT; CDR3aa: CATSDLYTGELFF
abundance: once; len: 19; v_gene: TRBV7-2; j_gene: TRBJ2-7; d_gene: TRBD1; CDR3nt: TGTGCCAGCAGCAAGCAAACCTCGACAGGGGCGATGAGCTCCTACGAGCAGTACTTC; CDR3aa: CASSKQTSTGAMSSYEQYF
abundance: .; len: 17; v_gene: TRBV28; j_gene: TRBJ1-5; d_gene: .; CDR3nt: TGTGCCAGCAGTTTCCCCCCCGGAGGGGATAGCAATCAGCCCCAGCATTTT; CDR3aa: CASSFPPGGDSNQPQHF
abundance: .; len: 16; v_gene: TRBV11-2; j_gene: TRBJ2-1; d_gene: TRBD2; CDR3nt: TGTGCCAGCAGCCCCCTAGCGGGGGGTTATTACAATGAGCAGTTCTTC; CDR3aa: CASSPLAGGYYNEQFF
abundance: once; len: 14; v_gene: TRBV11-2; j_gene: TRBJ2-7; d_gene: .; CDR3nt: TGTGCCAGCAGCTTAAGGGGGAATAGTTACGAGCAGTACTTC; CDR3aa: CASSLRGNSYEQYF
abundance: .; len: 16; v_gene: TRBV6-2/TRBV6-3; j_gene: TRBJ2-2; d_gene: .; CDR3nt: TGTGCCAGCAGTCCAAGGACAGACTTGAACACCGGGGAGCTGTTTTTT; CDR3aa: CASSPRTDLNTGELFF
abundance: .; len: 15; v_gene: TRBV19; j_gene: TRBJ2-1; d_gene: .; CDR3nt: TGTGCCAGTAGTATCCAGGGGATCTCCTACAATGAGCAGTTCTTC; CDR3aa: CASSIQGISYNEQFF
abundance: once; len: 15; v_gene: TRBV13; j_gene: TRBJ1-6; d_gene: TRBD1; CDR3nt: TGTGCCAGCAGCACTGACAGGGGGCAGGATTCACCCCTCCACTTT; CDR3aa: CASSTDRGQDSPLHF
abundance: .; len: 12; v_gene: TRBV15; j_gene: TRBJ1-2; d_gene: TRBD1; CDR3nt: TGTGCCACCAGCGGGACAGGGCGAGGCTACACCTTC; CDR3aa: CATSGTGRGYTF
abundance: .; len: 16; v_gene: TRBV6-6; j_gene: TRBJ1-2; d_gene: .; CDR3nt: TGTGCCAGCAGACTCGACAGCGTGGGGCTTAACTATGGCTACACCTTC; CDR3aa: CASRLDSVGLNYGYTF
abundance: .; len: 14; v_gene: TRBV19; j_gene: TRBJ1-6; d_gene: .; CDR3nt: TGTGCCAGTACTCGGACACTCTATAATTCACCCCTCCACTTT; CDR3aa: CASTRTLYNSPLHF
abundance: once; len: 18; v_gene: TRBV21-1; j_gene: TRBJ1-5; d_gene: .; CDR3nt: TGTGCCAGCAGCCCGTCGGACAGAAAACCCTATAGCAATCAGCCCCAGCATTTT; CDR3aa: CASSPSDRKPYSNQPQHF
abundance: .; len: 18; v_gene: TRBV15; j_gene: TRBJ2-6; d_gene: .; CDR3nt: TGTGCCACCAGCAGCGGTGGGCTGTCCAGGGCTGGGGCCAACGTCCTGACTTTC; CDR3aa: CATSSGGLSRAGANVLTF
abundance: .; len: 15; v_gene: TRBV5-1; j_gene: TRBJ1-1; d_gene: .; CDR3nt: TGCGCCAGCAGCTCAGGCCTGGGCCCTGACACTGAAGCTTTCTTT; CDR3aa: CASSSGLGPDTEAFF
abundance: .; len: 14; v_gene: TRBV14; j_gene: TRBJ1-1; d_gene: .; CDR3nt: TGTGCCAGCAGCCAGTGGACAGTTTACACTGAAGCTTTCTTT; CDR3aa: CASSQWTVYTEAFF
abundance: once; len: 12; v_gene: TRBV29-1; j_gene: TRBJ2-5; d_gene: TRBD1; CDR3nt: TGCAGCGTGGGACAGGGAAAAGAGACCCAGTACTTC; CDR3aa: CSVGQGKETQYF
abundance: .; len: 16; v_gene: TRBV5-5; j_gene: TRBJ2-5; d_gene: TRBD1; CDR3nt: TGTGCCAGCAGCTCGCGGACAGGGGGCGGGAGGGAGACCCAGTACTTC; CDR3aa: CASSSRTGGGRETQYF
abundance: few; len: 13; v_gene: TRBV6-1; j_gene: TRBJ1-5; d_gene: .; CDR3nt: TGTGCCAGCAGTGAAGCGGTCGGGTCCCGGGGGCATTTT; CDR3aa: CASSEAVGSRGHF
abundance: .; len: 15; v_gene: TRBV7-2; j_gene: TRBJ2-3; d_gene: TRBD2; CDR3nt: TGTGCCAGCAGCGTAGCGGGAGGGGAAGGTGATACGCAGTATTTT; CDR3aa: CASSVAGGEGDTQYF
abundance: .; len: 14; v_gene: TRBV6-4; j_gene: TRBJ2-5; d_gene: .; CDR3nt: TGTGCCAGCAGTAGGAATGCGGGCCAAGAGACCCAGTACTTC; CDR3aa: CASSRNAGQETQYF
abundance: .; len: 15; v_gene: TRBV29-1; j_gene: TRBJ2-5; d_gene: TRBD2; CDR3nt: TGCAGCGTTGAAGGGGATGGGACTACTAAAGAGACCCAGTACTTC; CDR3aa: CSVEGDGTTKETQYF
abundance: .; len: 18; v_gene: TRBV27; j_gene: TRBJ2-1; d_gene: .; CDR3nt: TGTGCCAGCAGTCCCCTACGGACGGATCAGCGGCCCTACAATGAGCAGTTCTTC; CDR3aa: CASSPLRTDQRPYNEQFF
abundance: .; len: 16; v_gene: TRBV3-1/TRBV3-2; j_gene: TRBJ2-2; d_gene: .; CDR3nt: TGTGCCAGCAGCCAAGTTGTAGCACGGAACACCGGGGAGCTGTTTTTT; CDR3aa: CASSQVVARNTGELFF
abundance: few; len: 19; v_gene: TRBV5-1; j_gene: TRBJ1-2; d_gene: TRBD1; CDR3nt: TGCGCCAGCAGCTTGATCGGGTCATGGACAGGTCTTGAAATGGGTGGCTACACCTTC; CDR3aa: CASSLIGSWTGLEMGGYTF
abundance: .; len: 14; v_gene: TRBV2; j_gene: TRBJ1-1; d_gene: TRBD1; CDR3nt: TGTGCCGGAAGGGTCGACAGGGTGAACACTGAAGCTTTCTTT; CDR3aa: CAGRVDRVNTEAFF
abundance: once; len: 15; v_gene: TRBV30; j_gene: TRBJ1-3; d_gene: .; CDR3nt: TGTGCCTGGAGTTTCAGGGCCTCCTCTGGAAACACCATATATTTT; CDR3aa: CAWSFRASSGNTIYF
abundance: .; len: 19; v_gene: TRBV11-2; j_gene: TRBJ2-3; d_gene: TRBD2; CDR3nt: TGTGCCAGCAGCTTAGCGGCCCCGGGACTAGCGGGGGGCACAGATACGCAGTATTTT; CDR3aa: CASSLAAPGLAGGTDTQYF
abundance: once; len: 14; v_gene: TRBV3-1/TRBV3-2; j_gene: TRBJ2-7; d_gene: .; CDR3nt: TGTGCCAGCAGCCAAGCAGCTAGCTTCTATGAGCAGTACTTC; CDR3aa: CASSQAASFYEQYF
abundance: .; len: 14; v_gene: TRBV9; j_gene: TRBJ1-2; d_gene: TRBD1; CDR3nt: TGTGCCAGCACCCCCGGGACAGCTAACTATGGCTACACCTTC; CDR3aa: CASTPGTANYGYTF
abundance: .; len: 15; v_gene: TRBV5-1; j_gene: TRBJ2-2; d_gene: .; CDR3nt: TGCGCCAGCAGCTTAGGTAGCGGTAACACCGGGGAGCTGTTTTTT; CDR3aa: CASSLGSGNTGELFF
abundance: .; len: 12; v_gene: TRBV3-1/TRBV3-2; j_gene: TRBJ2-7; d_gene: .; CDR3nt: TGTGCCAGCAGCCAAGCAGGGTACGAGCAGTACTTC; CDR3aa: CASSQAGYEQYF
abundance: .; len: 15; v_gene: TRBV25-1; j_gene: TRBJ1-1; d_gene: .; CDR3nt: TGTGCCAGCAGCGTGTCCCCCCGGAGGAATAAAGCCGTCCCCTTT; CDR3aa: CASSVSPRRNKAVPF
abundance: .; len: 17; v_gene: TRBV7-2; j_gene: TRBJ2-7; d_gene: TRBD2; CDR3nt: TGTGCCAGCAGCTTAGCGGCGACTAGCGGGGGTTCCTACGAGCAGTACTTC; CDR3aa: CASSLAATSGGSYEQYF
abundance: once; len: 14; v_gene: TRBV7-9; j_gene: TRBJ1-4; d_gene: .; CDR3nt: TGTGCCAGCAGCTTAGAACAGATATATGAAAAACTGTTTTTT; CDR3aa: CASSLEQIYEKLFF
abundance: .; len: 15; v_gene: TRBV15; j_gene: TRBJ2-1; d_gene: .; CDR3nt: TGTGCCACCAGCAGAGATCGCGGCCCCTACAATGAGCAGTTCTTC; CDR3aa: CATSRDRGPYNEQFF